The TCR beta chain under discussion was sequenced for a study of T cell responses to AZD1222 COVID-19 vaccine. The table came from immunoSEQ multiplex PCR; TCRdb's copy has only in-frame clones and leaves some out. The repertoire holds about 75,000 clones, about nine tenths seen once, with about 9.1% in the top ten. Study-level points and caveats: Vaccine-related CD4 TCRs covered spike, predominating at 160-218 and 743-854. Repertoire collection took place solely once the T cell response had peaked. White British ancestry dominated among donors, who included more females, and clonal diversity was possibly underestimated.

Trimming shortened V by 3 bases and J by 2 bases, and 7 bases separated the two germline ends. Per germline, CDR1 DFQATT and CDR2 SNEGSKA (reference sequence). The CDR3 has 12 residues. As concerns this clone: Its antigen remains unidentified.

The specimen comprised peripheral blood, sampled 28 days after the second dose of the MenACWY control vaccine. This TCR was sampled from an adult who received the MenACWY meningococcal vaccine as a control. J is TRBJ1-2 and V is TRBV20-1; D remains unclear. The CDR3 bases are TGCAGTGCTAGTAAGGAAAACTATGGCTACACCTTC. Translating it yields CSASKENYGYTF.